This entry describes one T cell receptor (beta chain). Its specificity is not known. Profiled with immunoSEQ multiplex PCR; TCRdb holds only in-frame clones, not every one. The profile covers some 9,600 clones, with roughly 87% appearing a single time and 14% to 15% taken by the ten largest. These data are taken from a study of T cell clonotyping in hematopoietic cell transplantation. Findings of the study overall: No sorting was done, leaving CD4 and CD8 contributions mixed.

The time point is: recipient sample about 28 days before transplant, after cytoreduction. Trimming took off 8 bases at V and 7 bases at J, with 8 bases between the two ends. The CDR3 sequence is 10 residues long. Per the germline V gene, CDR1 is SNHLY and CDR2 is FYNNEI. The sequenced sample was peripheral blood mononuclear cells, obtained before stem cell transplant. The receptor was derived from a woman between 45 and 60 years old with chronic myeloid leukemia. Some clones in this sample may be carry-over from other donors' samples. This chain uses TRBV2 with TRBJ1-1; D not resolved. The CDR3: CASRTLEAFF. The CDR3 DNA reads TGTGCCAGCCGGACTCTTGAAGCTTTCTTT.